The next 11 T cell receptor beta chains were all read from a single sample in a study of T cell responses to AZD1222 COVID-19 vaccine. The repertoire was sequenced with immunoSEQ multiplex PCR; TCRdb's copy has only in-frame clones and lacks some. Of some 130,000 clones listed, more than 75% are singletons. Sequences were derived from peripheral blood, sampled on day 0 of AZD1222 vaccination. The receptor set was obtained from an adult in good health.

The J gene is TRBJ1-6, the V gene TRBV6-5, with 8 bases fitting TRBD1. The V gene end was trimmed by 5 bases and the J gene end by 6 bases; junction bases not matched to a gene: 6. Germline lookup yields CDR1 MNHEY and CDR2 SVGAGI. There are 15 residues in the CDR3. CDR3 sequence: CASSPRDRSNSPLHF. The CDR3 DNA reads as TGTGCCAGCAGTCCACGGGACAGGAGTAATTCACCCCTCCACTTT.

The chain employs TRBV7-3 and TRBJ2-1; D may be TRBD1 (6 bases). V lost 1 base and J 5 bases, leaving 21 bases between the germline ends. The CDR3 runs 18 residues. The V gene's germline CDR1 is SGHTA and CDR2 FQGTGA. This chain's CDR3 is CASSLIGRVAGDHNEQFF. CDR3 DNA: TGTGCCAGCAGCTTAATAGGGCGGGTGGCAGGGGATCACAATGAGCAGTTCTTC.

V is TRBV5-4 and J is TRBJ1-3, with D tentatively TRBD1 (6 bases). The germline V gene encodes CDR1 SGHNT and CDR2 YYREEE (reference sequence). The CDR3 is made up of 15 amino acids. V was shortened by 3 bases and J by 4 bases, with 14 bases between the two germline ends. The CDR3 bases are TGTGCCAGCAGCTCGCAATCGACAGGCGGAAACACCATATATTTT. It is translated as CASSSQSTGGNTIYF.

This clone was recorded once. The CDR3 sequence is CASKTGQGTDYGYTF. CDR3 sequence (DNA): TGTGCCAGCAAGACTGGACAGGGCACCGACTATGGCTACACCTTC. The chain joins TRBV7-3 to TRBJ1-2; 8 bases line up with TRBD1. Germline lookup yields CDR1 SGHTA and CDR2 FQGTGA. The trim removed 7 bases at V and 3 bases at J, leaving 10 bases unmatched. This CDR3 contains 15 residues. The entire variable domain, with the rest obtained from reference TRBV7-3 and TRBJ1-2, is as follows: GAGVSQTPSNKVTEKGKYVELRCDPISGHTALYWYRQSLGQGPEFLIYFQGTGAADDSGLPNDRFFAVRPEGSVSTLKIQRTERGDSAVYLCASKTGQGTDYGYTFGSGTRLTVV.

This chain connects TRBV19 to TRBJ2-5; D is perhaps TRBD1 or TRBD2 (5 bases each). Between the trimmed V and J ends, which lost 5 bases and 3 bases, there was a span of 16 bases. The CDR3 loop spans 15 amino acids. Germline loops: CDR1 LNHDA, CDR2 SQIVND (reference sequence). The CDR3: CASSSPGASKETQYF. The CDR3 DNA reads as TGTGCCAGTAGTTCACCCGGGGCCTCCAAAGAGACCCAGTACTTC.

The chain links TRBV4-2 to TRBJ2-2, with 7 bases matching TRBD1. The CDR3 is 17 amino acids. J gave up 0 bases and V 0 bases, and 4 bases lay outside the gene matches. Per germline, CDR1 LGHNA and CDR2 YNFKEQ. Written as DNA, the CDR3 is TGTGCCAGCAGCCAAGAAGGGGACAGCGCGAACACCGGGGAGCTGTTTTTT. This sequence encodes CASSQEGDSANTGELFF.

CDR3 DNA sequence: TGTGCCAGTACCAACGGGGCAGCAGACGACTGGGGCTACACCTTC. Protein product: CASTNGAADDWGYTF. The V gene is TRBV6-5, the J gene TRBJ1-2; a possible D gene is TRBD1 (5 bases). Between the trimmed V and J ends, which lost 9 bases and 8 bases, there was a span of 25 bases. Germline loops: CDR1 MNHEY, CDR2 SVGAGI. The CDR3 is made up of 15 amino acids.

This clone was seen more than once but under ten times. CDR3 region: CASSLAFEGAHEQFF. In nucleotides, the CDR3 is TGTGCCAGCAGCTTAGCCTTCGAGGGGGCGCACGAGCAGTTCTTC. The chain carries TRBV7-9 and TRBJ2-1; 7 positions agree with TRBD1. V was clipped by 0 bases and J by 10 bases; unmatched bases: 9. This CDR3 has 15 residues. Germline V lookup: CDR1 SEHNR, CDR2 FQNEAQ (reference sequence).

This clone was seen just once. The chain carries TRBV6-5 and TRBJ1-5, with a possible D match to TRBD1 (6 bases). CDR1 and CDR2 from the germline V gene are MNHEY and SVGAGI. This CDR3 has 14 residues. Trimming cost V 6 bases and J 5 bases, with 14 bases left between them. The CDR3 loop is CASSPRQAHQPQHF. Written as DNA, the CDR3 is TGTGCCAGCAGCCCCCGACAGGCACATCAGCCCCAGCATTTT.

This clone was counted a few times. The chain is built from TRBV29-1 and TRBJ1-5; D uncertain. Germline CDR1 and CDR2: SQVTM and ANQGSEA. This CDR3 comprises 14 residues. Trimming stripped 5 bases from V and 3 bases from J, with 14 bases between. CDR3 nucleotides: TGCAGCGTTTCCGGACTCAGCCCCAATCAGCCCCAGCATTTT. As protein: CSVSGLSPNQPQHF.

This clone turned up a few times. The chain combines TRBV3-1 (or the pseudogene TRBV3-2) with TRBJ2-1; D unresolved. Per germline, CDR1 LGHDT and CDR2 YNNKEL (reference sequence). Trimming shortened V by 1 base and J by 9 bases, and 10 bases separated the two germline ends. The CDR3 sequence is 13 residues long. The CDR3 spells CASSQVTSGEQFF. CDR3 nucleotide sequence: TGTGCCAGCAGCCAAGTTACATCGGGTGAGCAGTTCTTC.